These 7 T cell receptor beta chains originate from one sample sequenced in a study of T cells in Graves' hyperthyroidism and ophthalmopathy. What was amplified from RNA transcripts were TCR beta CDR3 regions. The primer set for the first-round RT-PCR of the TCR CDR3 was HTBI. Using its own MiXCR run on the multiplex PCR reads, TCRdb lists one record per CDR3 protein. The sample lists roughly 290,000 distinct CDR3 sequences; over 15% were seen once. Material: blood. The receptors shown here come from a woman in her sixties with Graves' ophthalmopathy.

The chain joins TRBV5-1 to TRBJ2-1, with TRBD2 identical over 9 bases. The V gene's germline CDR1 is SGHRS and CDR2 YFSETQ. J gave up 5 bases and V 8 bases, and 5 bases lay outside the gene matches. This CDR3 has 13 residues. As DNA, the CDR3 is TGCGCCAGTGCCGGGACTAGCCACAATGAGCAGTTCTTC. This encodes CASAGTSHNEQFF.

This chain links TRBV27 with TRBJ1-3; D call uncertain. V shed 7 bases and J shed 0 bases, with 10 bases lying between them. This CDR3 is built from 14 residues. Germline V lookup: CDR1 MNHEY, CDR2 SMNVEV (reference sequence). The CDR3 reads CASMGSFSGNTIYF. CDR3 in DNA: TGTGCCAGCATGGGGAGCTTCTCTGGAAACACCATATATTTT.

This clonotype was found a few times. The CDR3 nucleotides are TGTGCCAGCAGCCAAGGACTTTTGGGCAATTCACCCCTCCACTTT. As protein: CASSQGLLGNSPLHF. This chain connects TRBV14 to TRBJ1-6; D not certain. The CDR3 sequence is 15 residues long. Trimming stripped 1 base from V and 7 bases from J, with 11 bases between. CDR1 and CDR2 (germline): SGHDN, FVKESK.

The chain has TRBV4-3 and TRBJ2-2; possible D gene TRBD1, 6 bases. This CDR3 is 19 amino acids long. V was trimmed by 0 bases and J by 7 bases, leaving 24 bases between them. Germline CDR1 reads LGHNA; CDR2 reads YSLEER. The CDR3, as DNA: TGCGCCAGCAGCCAAGATTATTTCCTTCGAATTACAGGGCTCGGGGAGCTGTTTTTT. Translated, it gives CASSQDYFLRITGLGELFF.

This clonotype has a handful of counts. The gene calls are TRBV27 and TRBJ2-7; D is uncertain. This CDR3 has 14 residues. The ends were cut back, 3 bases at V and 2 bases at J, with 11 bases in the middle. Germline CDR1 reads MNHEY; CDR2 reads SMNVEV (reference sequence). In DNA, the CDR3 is TGTGCCAGCAGTTTCGCCGACTTCCCCTACGAGCAGTACTTC. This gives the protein CASSFADFPYEQYF.

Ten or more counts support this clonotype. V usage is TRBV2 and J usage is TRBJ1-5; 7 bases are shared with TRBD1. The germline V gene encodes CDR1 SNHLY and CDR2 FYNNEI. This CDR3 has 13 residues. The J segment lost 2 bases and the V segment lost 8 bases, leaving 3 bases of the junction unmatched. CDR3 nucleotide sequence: TGTGCCAGCTCAGGGGGGGGCAATCAGCCCCAGCATTTT. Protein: CASSGGGNQPQHF. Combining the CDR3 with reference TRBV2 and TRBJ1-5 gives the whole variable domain EPEVTQTPSHQVTQMGQEVILRCVPISNHLYFYWYRQILGQKVEFLVSFYNNEISEKSEIFDDQFSVERPDGSNFTLKIRSTKLEDSAMYFCASSGGGNQPQHFGDGTRLSIL.

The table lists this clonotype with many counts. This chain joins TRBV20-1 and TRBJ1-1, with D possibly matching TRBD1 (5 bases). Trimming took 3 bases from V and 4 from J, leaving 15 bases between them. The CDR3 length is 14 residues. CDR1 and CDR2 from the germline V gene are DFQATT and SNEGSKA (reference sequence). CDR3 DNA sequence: TGCAGTGCTAGCGAACCCCGGGGGAGCACTGAAGCTTTCTTT. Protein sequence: CSASEPRGSTEAFF.